The 2 T cell receptor beta chains in this list originate from one sample, sequenced in a study of cytomegalovirus exposure and HLA in healthy donors. Both 60 Vbeta primers and 13 Jbeta primers went into the PCR. Method: immunoSEQ multiplex PCR; TCRdb's copy keeps in-frame clones and lacks some. Of 150,000 to 200,000 clones listed, over 70% are singletons. The material sequenced was PBMCs. The receptor set was obtained from a woman aged 40 to 49 in good health and CMV-seropositive.

Ten or more counts support this clone. V and J are TRBV9 and TRBJ2-6, with D possibly TRBD1 on 5 matching bases. This CDR3 has 18 amino acids. Germline loops: CDR1 SGDLS, CDR2 YYNGEE. Trimming pared 3 bases from V and 0 bases from J, leaving 16 bases between. The chain's CDR3 is CASSALTGLISGANVLTF. CDR3 in DNA: TGTGCCAGCAGCGCCCTAACAGGTTTAATCTCTGGGGCCAACGTCCTGACTTTC.

V and J are TRBV18 and TRBJ2-1, with 7 bases that match TRBD2. CDR1 KGHSH and CDR2 LQKENI come from the germline V gene. J was trimmed by 12 bases and V by 6 bases; bases with no gene match: 23. This CDR3 spans 17 amino acids. DNA of the CDR3: TGTGCCAGCTCCCGCCTGGAGGAGGGGCGAGCGGGATACGGGCAGTTCTTC. Its protein is CASSRLEEGRAGYGQFF.